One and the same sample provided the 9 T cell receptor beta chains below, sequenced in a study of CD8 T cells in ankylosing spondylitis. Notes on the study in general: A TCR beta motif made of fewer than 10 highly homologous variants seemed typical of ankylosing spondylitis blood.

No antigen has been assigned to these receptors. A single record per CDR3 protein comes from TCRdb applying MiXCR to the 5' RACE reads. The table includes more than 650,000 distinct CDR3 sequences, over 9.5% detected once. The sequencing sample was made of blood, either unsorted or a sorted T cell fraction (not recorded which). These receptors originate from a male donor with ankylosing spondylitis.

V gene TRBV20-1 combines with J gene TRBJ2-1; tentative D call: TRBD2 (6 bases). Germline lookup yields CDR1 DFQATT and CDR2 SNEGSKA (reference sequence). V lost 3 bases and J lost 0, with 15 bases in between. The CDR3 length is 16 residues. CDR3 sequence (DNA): TGCAGTGCTAGGGGCGGGACTCCGAGCTCCTACAATGAGCAGTTCTTC. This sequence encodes CSARGGTPSSYNEQFF.

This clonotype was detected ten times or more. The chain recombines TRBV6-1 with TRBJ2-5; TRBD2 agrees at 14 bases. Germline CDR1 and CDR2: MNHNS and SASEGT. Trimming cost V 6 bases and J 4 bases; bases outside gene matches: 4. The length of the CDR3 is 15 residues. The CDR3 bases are TGTGCCAGCAGCTCGGGACTAGCGGGAGCAGAGACCCAGTACTTC. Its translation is CASSSGLAGAETQYF.

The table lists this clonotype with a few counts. DNA of the CDR3: TGCAGTGCTACTTACGGACTTTACAATGAGCAGTTCTTC. This encodes CSATYGLYNEQFF. The J gene is TRBJ2-1, the V gene TRBV20-1; possible D gene TRBD2, 5 bases. The CDR3 is made up of 13 amino acids. V lost 4 bases to trimming and J lost 4 bases, with 11 bases between them. CDR1 is DFQATT, CDR2 SNEGSKA, per germline (reference sequence).

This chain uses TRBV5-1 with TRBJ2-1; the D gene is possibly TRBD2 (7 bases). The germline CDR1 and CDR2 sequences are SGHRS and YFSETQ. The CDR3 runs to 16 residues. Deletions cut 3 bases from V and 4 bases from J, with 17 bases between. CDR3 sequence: CASSSAIGGLYNEQFF. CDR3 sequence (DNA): TGCGCCAGCAGCTCCGCGATAGGGGGACTATACAATGAGCAGTTCTTC.

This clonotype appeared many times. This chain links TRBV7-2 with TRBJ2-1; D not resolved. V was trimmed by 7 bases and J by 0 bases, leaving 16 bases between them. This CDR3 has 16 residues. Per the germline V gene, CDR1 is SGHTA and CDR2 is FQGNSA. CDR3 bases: TGTGCCAGCACCATATTAGCTTCGAGCTCCTACAATGAGCAGTTCTTC. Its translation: CASTILASSSYNEQFF. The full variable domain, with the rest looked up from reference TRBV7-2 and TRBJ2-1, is GAGVSQSPSNKVTEKGKDVELRCDPISGHTALYWYRQSLGQGLEFLIYFQGNSAPDKSGLPSDRFSAERTGGSVSTLTIQRTQQEDSAVYLCASTILASSSYNEQFFGPGTRLTVL.

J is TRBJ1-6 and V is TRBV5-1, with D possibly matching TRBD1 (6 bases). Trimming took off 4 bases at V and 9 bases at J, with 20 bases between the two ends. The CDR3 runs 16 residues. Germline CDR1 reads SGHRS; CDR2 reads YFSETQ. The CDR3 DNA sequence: TGCGCCAGCAGCCAATCTTTACAGGGTTTTGGTTCACCCCTCCACTTT. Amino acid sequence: CASSQSLQGFGSPLHF.

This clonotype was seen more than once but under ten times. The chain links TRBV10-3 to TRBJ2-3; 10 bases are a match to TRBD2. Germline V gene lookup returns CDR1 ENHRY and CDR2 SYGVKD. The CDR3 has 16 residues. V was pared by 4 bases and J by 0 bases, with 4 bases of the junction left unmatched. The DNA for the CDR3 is TGTGCCATCAGTGGTTCGACTAGCGGGAGCACAGATACGCAGTATTTT. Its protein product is CAISGSTSGSTDTQYF.

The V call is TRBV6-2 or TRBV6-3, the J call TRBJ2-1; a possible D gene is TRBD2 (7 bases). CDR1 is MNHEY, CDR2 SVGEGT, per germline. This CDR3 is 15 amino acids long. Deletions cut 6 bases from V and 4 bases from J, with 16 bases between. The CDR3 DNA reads TGTGCCAGCAGCCTCCGGACAGCGGGATACAATGAGCAGTTCTTC. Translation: CASSLRTAGYNEQFF.

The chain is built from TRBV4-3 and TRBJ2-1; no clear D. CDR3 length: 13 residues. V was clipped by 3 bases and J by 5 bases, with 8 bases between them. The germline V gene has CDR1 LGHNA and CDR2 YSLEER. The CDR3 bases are TGCGCCAGCAGCCAGGCACAAAACAATGAGCAGTTCTTC. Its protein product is CASSQAQNNEQFF.